Listed below are T cell receptor beta chains from one sample, sequenced in a study of graft-versus-host responses after intestinal transplantation. No cognate antigen is known for these TCRs. Profiled with immunoSEQ multiplex PCR; TCRdb holds only in-frame clones, not every one. The repertoire holds 96,000 or so clones, about 93% seen once, with roughly 0.17% in the top ten. The sequenced sample was unstimulated CD4+ T cells sorted from spleen or lymph node cells, obtained before intestinal transplant. The receptors were sampled from a human donor who received an intestinal transplant. The CDR3 runs from the conserved cysteine through the conserved F or W. D genes are given only for firm matches. Part of the rows lack a size; the others show once, few, many or a class for expanded clones.

J | V | D | size | CDR3 | DNA
TRBJ2-3 | TRBV5-1 | TRBD2 | . | CASSPPGLAGPRTDTQYF | TGCGCCAGCAGCCCCCCGGGACTAGCGGGACCGCGCACAGATACGCAGTATTTT
TRBJ1-2 | TRBV5-1 | . | . | CASSPRVGPNLGSGYTF | TGCGCCAGCAGCCCGAGAGTGGGCCCTAACCTCGGCAGCGGCTACACCTTC
TRBJ2-7 | TRBV4-3 | TRBD1 | . | CASSWTGGSYEQYF | TGCGCCAGCAGCTGGACAGGGGGATCCTACGAGCAGTACTTC
TRBJ2-1 | TRBV7-9 | . | . | CASSLAGANYNEQFF | TGTGCCAGCAGCTTAGCGGGGGCGAATTACAATGAGCAGTTCTTC
TRBJ2-1 | TRBV5-4 | TRBD2 | . | CASSSRLAGAYNEQFF | TGTGCCAGCAGCTCGAGACTAGCGGGAGCCTACAATGAGCAGTTCTTC
TRBJ2-2 | TRBV7-2 | . | . | CASSLISRVSGELFF | TGTGCCAGCAGCTTAATTTCTCGGGTCTCCGGGGAGCTGTTTTTT
TRBJ2-7 | TRBV6-5 | TRBD1 | once | CASSYGRQGSHEQYF | TGTGCCAGCAGTTACGGGAGACAGGGCTCCCACGAGCAGTACTTC
TRBJ2-7 | TRBV6-6 | TRBD1 | . | CASNPTGTGGVYEQYF | TGTGCCAGCAACCCGACCGGGACAGGGGGCGTTTACGAGCAGTACTTC
TRBJ2-5 | TRBV9 | TRBD2 | . | CASSRLAFQETQYF | TGTGCCAGCAGCCGACTAGCGTTTCAAGAGACCCAGTACTTC
TRBJ2-7 | TRBV28 | . | . | CASSPRYEQYF | TGTGCCAGCAGTCCCCGCTACGAGCAGTACTTC
TRBJ1-4 | TRBV9 | . | . | CASSPRASGWGGISEKLFF | TGTGCCAGCAGCCCCCGGGCGTCGGGGTGGGGGGGAATCTCTGAAAAACTGTTTTTT
TRBJ1-1 | TRBV10-2 | . | . | CASTLQGNTEAFF | TGCGCCAGCACTCTACAGGGGAACACTGAAGCTTTCTTT
TRBJ2-7 | TRBV6-1 | . | . | CASNPFRGYEQYF | TGTGCCAGCAACCCCTTCAGGGGATACGAGCAGTACTTC
TRBJ2-1 | TRBV6-5 | . | . | CASSKLQGYNEQFF | TGTGCCAGCAGTAAGCTACAGGGATACAATGAGCAGTTCTTC
TRBJ1-1 | TRBV5-1 | TRBD1 | . | CASSLGSFFTGQGANTEAFF | TGCGCCAGCAGCTTGGGCTCTTTTTTTACGGGACAGGGGGCAAACACTGAAGCTTTCTTT
TRBJ1-1 | TRBV19 | . | . | CASSTHSTRGNTEAFF | TGTGCCAGTAGTACTCACTCAACACGGGGAAACACTGAAGCTTTCTTT
TRBJ2-7 | TRBV6-1 | TRBD2 | . | CASSDIAGDGVEQYF | TGTGCCAGCAGCGATATAGCGGGGGATGGGGTCGAGCAGTACTTC
TRBJ1-1 | TRBV10-1 | TRBD1 | . | CASSDRGRLDAFF | TGCGCCAGCAGTGATAGGGGGCGCTTGGACGCTTTCTTT
TRBJ1-5 | TRBV27 | . | . | CASSFGQGNQPQHF | TGTGCCAGCAGTTTTGGCCAGGGCAATCAGCCCCAGCATTTT
TRBJ2-7 | TRBV6-6 | TRBD2 | . | CASMVGLARVEQYF | TGTGCCAGCATGGTGGGACTAGCGCGCGTGGAGCAGTACTTC
TRBJ2-4 | TRBV29-1 | TRBD2 | . | CSVAGRLAENIQYF | TGCAGCGTTGCCGGCCGACTAGCGGAAAACATTCAGTACTTC
TRBJ1-1 | TRBV11-1 | . | . | CASSQGSSLEGTEAFF | TGTGCCAGCAGCCAGGGCTCGTCCCTCGAAGGCACTGAAGCTTTCTTT
TRBJ2-1 | TRBV19 | TRBD1 | . | CASSEDGTDNYNEQFF | TGTGCCAGTAGTGAGGACGGGACAGACAATTACAATGAGCAGTTCTTC
TRBJ2-3 | TRBV30 | TRBD1 | . | CAWSAGGADTQYF | TGTGCCTGGAGTGCAGGGGGCGCAGATACGCAGTATTTT
TRBJ2-1 | TRBV7-2 | TRBD2 | . | CASSPGLAASYNEQFF | TGTGCCAGCAGCCCTGGACTAGCGGCCTCCTACAATGAGCAGTTCTTC
TRBJ2-2 | TRBV27 | TRBD2 | . | CASMPGLAGAGELFF | TGTGCCAGCATGCCGGGACTAGCGGGGGCCGGGGAGCTGTTTTTT
TRBJ2-7 | TRBV4-1 | TRBD2 | . | CASSQVWLAGAYEQYF | TGCGCCAGCAGCCAAGTTTGGCTAGCGGGGGCCTACGAGCAGTACTTC
TRBJ2-2 | TRBV9 | TRBD2 | . | CASSVAFGGGPNTGELFF | TGTGCCAGCAGCGTAGCTTTTGGCGGGGGGCCGAACACCGGGGAGCTGTTTTTT
TRBJ2-1 | TRBV19 | . | . | CASSIKVRGDEQFF | TGTGCCAGTAGTATTAAGGTCAGGGGCGATGAGCAGTTCTTC
TRBJ1-2 | TRBV27 | . | . | CASTSRGDYGYTF | TGTGCCAGCACCTCCCGGGGGGACTATGGCTACACCTTC
TRBJ2-1 | TRBV9 | . | . | CASSVDVNTYNEQFF | TGTGCCAGCAGCGTAGATGTTAATACCTACAATGAGCAGTTCTTC
TRBJ2-1 | TRBV10-3 | TRBD1 | . | CAISESRDRGLNEQFF | TGTGCCATCAGTGAGTCCCGGGACAGGGGTTTGAATGAGCAGTTCTTC
TRBJ2-7 | TRBV4-1 | TRBD1 | . | CASSQGPGQDYEQYF | TGCGCCAGCAGCCAAGGACCGGGACAGGACTACGAGCAGTACTTC
TRBJ1-4 | TRBV19 | TRBD1 | . | CASSKRDRGMSEKLFF | TGTGCCAGTAGTAAACGGGACAGGGGGATGAGTGAAAAACTGTTTTTT
TRBJ2-1 | TRBV6-1 | . | . | CASSEDEDYGFF | TGTGCCAGCAGTGAAGATGAGGACTATGGTTTCTTC
TRBJ2-1 | TRBV10-3 | TRBD2 | . | CAISSGLAAYNEQFF | TGTGCCATCAGCTCCGGACTAGCGGCGTACAATGAGCAGTTCTTC
TRBJ1-2 | TRBV2 | TRBD1 | . | CASREGQNYGYTF | TGTGCCAGCAGGGAGGGACAGAACTATGGCTACACCTTC
TRBJ2-7 | TRBV28 | TRBD1 | . | CASSLGQGAHEQYF | TGTGCCAGCAGTTTGGGACAGGGTGCCCACGAGCAGTACTTC
TRBJ1-1 | TRBV9 | . | . | CASSPREWVGGGHEAFF | TGTGCCAGCAGCCCCCGGGAATGGGTGGGGGGTGGTCATGAAGCTTTCTTT
TRBJ1-2 | TRBV6-7 | . | few | CASSRDKDYGYTF | TGTGCCAGCAGTCGGGACAAGGACTATGGCTACACCTTC
TRBJ1-1 | TRBV28 | . | once | CASSLMGGGGDTEAFF | TGTGCCAGCAGTTTAATGGGGGGGGGTGGTGACACTGAAGCTTTCTTT
TRBJ2-3 | TRBV10-3 | . | . | CAIAPGVGVGSTDTQYF | TGTGCCATCGCCCCGGGGGTCGGGGTTGGTAGTACAGATACGCAGTATTTT
TRBJ1-5 | TRBV7-9 | TRBD1 | . | CASSRDRANQPQHF | TGTGCCAGCAGCCGAGACAGGGCGAATCAGCCCCAGCATTTT
TRBJ2-5 | TRBV18 | . | few | CASSPGQQETQYF | TGTGCCAGCTCACCCGGACAGCAAGAGACCCAGTACTTC
TRBJ2-5 | TRBV10-3 | TRBD1 | . | CASATGVETQYF | TGTGCCAGTGCGACAGGGGTAGAGACCCAGTACTTC
TRBJ1-6 | TRBV7-9 | TRBD1 | . | CASSYRTGSSYNSPLHF | TGTGCCAGCAGCTACCGGACAGGGAGCTCCTATAATTCACCCCTCCACTTT
TRBJ1-1 | TRBV7-9 | TRBD1 | . | CASSVRGTGARNTEAFF | TGTGCCAGCAGCGTAAGGGGAACAGGGGCCCGGAACACTGAAGCTTTCTTT
TRBJ2-1 | TRBV12-5 | TRBD2 | . | CASGLVPGTRNLAGLSSYNEQFF | TGTGCTAGTGGTTTGGTACCCGGTACGCGAAATCTAGCGGGATTAAGCTCCTACAATGAGCAGTTCTTC
TRBJ1-2 | TRBV4-3 | . | . | CASSQDRSVYGYTF | TGCGCCAGCAGCCAAGACAGATCCGTCTATGGCTACACCTTC
TRBJ2-7 | TRBV28 | . | . | CASSHGSRYEQYF | TGTGCCAGCAGTCACGGGAGTCGATACGAGCAGTACTTC
TRBJ1-6 | TRBV30 | TRBD1 | . | CAWSLQGFNSPLHF | TGTGCCTGGAGTCTACAGGGGTTTAATTCACCCCTCCACTTT
TRBJ1-2 | TRBV19 | . | . | CASSIGGKAHYGYTF | TGTGCCAGTAGTATTGGCGGGAAAGCTCACTATGGCTACACCTTC
TRBJ2-7 | TRBV28 | . | . | CASKAKGQPSYEQYF | TGTGCCAGCAAGGCAAAAGGACAGCCATCCTACGAGCAGTACTTC